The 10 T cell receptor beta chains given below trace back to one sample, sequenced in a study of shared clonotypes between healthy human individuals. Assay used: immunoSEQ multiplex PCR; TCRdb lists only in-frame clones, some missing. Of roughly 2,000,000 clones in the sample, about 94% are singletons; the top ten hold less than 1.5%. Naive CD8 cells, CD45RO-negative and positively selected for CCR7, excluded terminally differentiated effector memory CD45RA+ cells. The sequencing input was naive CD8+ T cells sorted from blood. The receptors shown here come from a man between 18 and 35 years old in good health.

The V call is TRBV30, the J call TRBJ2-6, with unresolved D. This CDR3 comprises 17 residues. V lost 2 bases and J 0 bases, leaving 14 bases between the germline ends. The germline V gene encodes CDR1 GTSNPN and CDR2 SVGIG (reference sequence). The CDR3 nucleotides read TGTGCCTGGAGTTCTGGGCAGACCCTCTCTGGGGCCAACGTCCTGACTTTC. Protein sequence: CAWSSGQTLSGANVLTF.

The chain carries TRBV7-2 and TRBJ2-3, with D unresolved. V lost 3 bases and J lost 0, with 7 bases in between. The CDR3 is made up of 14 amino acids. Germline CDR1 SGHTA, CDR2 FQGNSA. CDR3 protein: CASSLVTSTDTQYF. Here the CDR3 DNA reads TGTGCCAGCAGCTTGGTTACGAGCACAGATACGCAGTATTTT.

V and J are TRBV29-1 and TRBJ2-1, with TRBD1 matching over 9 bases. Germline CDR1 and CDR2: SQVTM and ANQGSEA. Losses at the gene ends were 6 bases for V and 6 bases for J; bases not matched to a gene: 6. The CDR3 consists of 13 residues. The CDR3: CSVRDRDINEQFF. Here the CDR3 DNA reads TGCAGCGTCCGGGACAGGGATATCAATGAGCAGTTCTTC.

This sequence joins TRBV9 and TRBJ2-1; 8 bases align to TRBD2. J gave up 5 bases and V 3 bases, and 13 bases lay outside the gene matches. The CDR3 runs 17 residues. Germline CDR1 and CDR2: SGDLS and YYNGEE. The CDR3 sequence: CASSAENSGTVNNEQFF. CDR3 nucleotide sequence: TGTGCCAGCAGCGCCGAGAATAGCGGGACGGTGAACAATGAGCAGTTCTTC.

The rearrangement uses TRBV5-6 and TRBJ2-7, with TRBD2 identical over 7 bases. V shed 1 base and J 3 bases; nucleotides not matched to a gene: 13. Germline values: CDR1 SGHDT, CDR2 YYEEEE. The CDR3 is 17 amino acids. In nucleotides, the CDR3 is TGTGCCAGCAGCTTGAATGCAGGGAGGGTTTATAGCTACGAGCAGTACTTC. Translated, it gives CASSLNAGRVYSYEQYF.

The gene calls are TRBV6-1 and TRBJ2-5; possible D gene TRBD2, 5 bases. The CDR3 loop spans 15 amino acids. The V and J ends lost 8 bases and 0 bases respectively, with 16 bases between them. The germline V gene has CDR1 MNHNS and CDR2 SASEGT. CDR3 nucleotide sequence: TGTGCCAGCTTCTCGGGGTCTACGTACCAAGAGACCCAGTACTTC. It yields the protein CASFSGSTYQETQYF.

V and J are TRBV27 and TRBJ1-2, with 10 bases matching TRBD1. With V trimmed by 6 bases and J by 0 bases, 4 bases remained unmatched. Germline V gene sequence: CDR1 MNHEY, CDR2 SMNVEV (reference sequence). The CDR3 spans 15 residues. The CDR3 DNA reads TGTGCCAGCAGCTACGGGACAGGGGCTAACTATGGCTACACCTTC. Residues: CASSYGTGANYGYTF.

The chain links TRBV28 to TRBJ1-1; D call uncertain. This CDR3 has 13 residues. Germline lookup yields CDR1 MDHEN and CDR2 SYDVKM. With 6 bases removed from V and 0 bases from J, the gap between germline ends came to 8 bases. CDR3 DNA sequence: TGTGCCAGCAGCTCGGTTATGAACACTGAAGCTTTCTTT. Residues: CASSSVMNTEAFF. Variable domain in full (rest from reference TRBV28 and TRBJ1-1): DVKVTQSSRYLVKRTGEKVFLECVQDMDHENMFWYRQDPGLGLRLIYFSYDVKMKEKGDIPEGYSVSREKKERFSLILESASTNQTSMYLCASSSVMNTEAFFGQGTRLTVV.

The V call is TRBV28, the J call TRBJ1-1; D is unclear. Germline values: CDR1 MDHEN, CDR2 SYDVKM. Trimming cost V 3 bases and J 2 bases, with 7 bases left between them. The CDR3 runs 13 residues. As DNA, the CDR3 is TGTGCCAGCAGTTTTTCAGATAACACTGAAGCTTTCTTT. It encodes CASSFSDNTEAFF. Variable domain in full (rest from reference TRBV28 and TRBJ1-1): DVKVTQSSRYLVKRTGEKVFLECVQDMDHENMFWYRQDPGLGLRLIYFSYDVKMKEKGDIPEGYSVSREKKERFSLILESASTNQTSMYLCASSFSDNTEAFFGQGTRLTVV.

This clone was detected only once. This CDR3 is CASSWGDRNEQFF. CDR3 nucleotides: TGTGCCAGCTCCTGGGGGGATAGGAATGAGCAGTTCTTC. The chain recombines TRBV6-5 with TRBJ2-1; tentatively, D is TRBD2 (6 bases). Trimming left V 8 bases short and J 7 bases short, with 15 bases between. The germline V gene has CDR1 MNHEY and CDR2 SVGAGI. The CDR3 loop spans 13 amino acids.